The 2 T cell receptor beta chains reported below all come from one sample, sequenced in a study of shared T cell receptors in the human thymus. This table comes from immunoSEQ multiplex PCR, and its TCRdb copy is limited to in-frame clones, with some not included. This sample carries some 400,000 clones, 85% to 95% of them seen once, and the ten largest clones take approximately 0.018%. The specimen was thymocytes. The receptors shown here come from a human donor.

The gene calls are TRBV7-3 and TRBJ2-2; D remains ambiguous. The CDR3 length is 18 residues. Deletions cut 4 bases from V and 0 bases from J, with 18 bases between. CDR1 is SGHTA and CDR2 is FQGTGA in the germline V gene. The CDR3 sequence: CASSSFEEPGPNTGELFF. Written as DNA, the CDR3 is TGTGCCAGCAGCTCTTTTGAAGAACCTGGACCGAACACCGGGGAGCTGTTTTTT.

This sequence joins TRBV7-8 and TRBJ2-7; weak D call: TRBD1 (6 bases). CDR1 is SGHVS, CDR2 FQNEAQ, per germline. The CDR3 totals 15 residues. Trimming pared 2 bases from V and 2 bases from J, leaving 13 bases between. The CDR3 protein is CASSLFGTNTYEQYF. CDR3 DNA sequence: TGTGCCAGCAGCTTATTCGGGACAAACACCTACGAGCAGTACTTC.